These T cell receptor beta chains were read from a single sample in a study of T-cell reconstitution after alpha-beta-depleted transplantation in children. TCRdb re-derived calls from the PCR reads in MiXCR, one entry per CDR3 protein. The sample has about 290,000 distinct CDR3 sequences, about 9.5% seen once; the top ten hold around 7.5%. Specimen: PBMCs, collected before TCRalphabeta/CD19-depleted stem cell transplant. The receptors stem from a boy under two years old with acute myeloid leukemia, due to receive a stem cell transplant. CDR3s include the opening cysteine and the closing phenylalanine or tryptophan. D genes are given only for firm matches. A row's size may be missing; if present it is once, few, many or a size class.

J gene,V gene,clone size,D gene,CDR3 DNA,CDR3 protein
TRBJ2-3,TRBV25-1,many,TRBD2,TGTGCCAGCAGTGAATCTGGGAGGGGCACAGATACGCAGTATTTT,CASSESGRGTDTQYF
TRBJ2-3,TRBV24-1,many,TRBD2,TGTGCCACCAGTGATCGGACTAGCGGGGGGGTAATAGATACGCAGTATTTT,CATSDRTSGGVIDTQYF
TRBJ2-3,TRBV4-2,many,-,TGTGCCAGCAGCCAAGCGGAAACTAGCACAGATACGCAGTATTTT,CASSQAETSTDTQYF
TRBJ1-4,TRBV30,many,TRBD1,TGTGCCTGGAGTCCCCCCCGGGACAGCTATGCAACTAATGAAAAACTGTTTTTT,CAWSPPRDSYATNEKLFF
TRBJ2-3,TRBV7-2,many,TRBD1,TGTGCCAGCAGCTTAGCGTTCCCCAGGGGGCGCTTGAAAGATACGCAGTATTTT,CASSLAFPRGRLKDTQYF
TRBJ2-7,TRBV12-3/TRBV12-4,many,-,TGTGCCAGCAGTTTATTGCGGACCGCGGAAACCTACGAGCAGTACTTC,CASSLLRTAETYEQYF
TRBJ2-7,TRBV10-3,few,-,TGTGCCATCAGTGACAGGGGGGCTTCCTACGAGCAGTACTTC,CAISDRGASYEQYF
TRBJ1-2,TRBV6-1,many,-,TGTGCCACACGGGGGACTCGGGCCTATGGCTACACCTTC,CATRGTRAYGYTF
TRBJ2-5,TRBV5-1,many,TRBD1,TGCGCCAGCAGCTTTGCAGGGGGAGAGACCCAGTACTTC,CASSFAGGETQYF
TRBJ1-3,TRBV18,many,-,TGTGCCAGCTCACCAATAGGAGGGTACGGAAACACCATATATTTT,CASSPIGGYGNTIYF
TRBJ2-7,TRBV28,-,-,TGTGCCACCACCGACAGGTCCCCCTACGAGCAGTACTTC,CATTDRSPYEQYF
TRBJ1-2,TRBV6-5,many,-,TGTGCCAGCAGTTACAGCCAGGGAGGCTATGGCTACACCTTC,CASSYSQGGYGYTF
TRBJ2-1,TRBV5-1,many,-,TGCGCCAGCAGCTTGGATCTAGCGCCCGCCTACAATGAGCAGTTCTTC,CASSLDLAPAYNEQFF
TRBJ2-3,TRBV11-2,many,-,TGTGCCAGCAGCTCCCCGTGGGTCGATACGCAGTATTTT,CASSSPWVDTQYF
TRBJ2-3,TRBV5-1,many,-,TGCGCCAGCAGCTTGAATTGGAACCCCCGCACAGATACGCAGTATTTT,CASSLNWNPRTDTQYF
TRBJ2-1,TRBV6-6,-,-,TGTGCCAGCATGGAGGGGATAGATGAGCAGTTCTTC,CASMEGIDEQFF
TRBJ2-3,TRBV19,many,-,TGTGCCAGTAGTATAGGAGCGGACACAGATACGCAGTATTTT,CASSIGADTDTQYF
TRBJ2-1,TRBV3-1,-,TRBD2,TGTGCCAGCAGCTTCGGGGGGAGAGATTACAATGAGCAGTTCTTC,CASSFGGRDYNEQFF
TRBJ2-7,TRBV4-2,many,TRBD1,TGTGCCAGCAGCCTCGCCGAGAAGGGACAGGGGGACCCCTACGAGCAGTACTTC,CASSLAEKGQGDPYEQYF
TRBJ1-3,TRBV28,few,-,TGTGCCAGCACCCCGGGGGGTAATGGAAACACCATATATTTT,CASTPGGNGNTIYF
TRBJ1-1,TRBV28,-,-,TGTGCCAGCAGCCCGTTTCGGAACACTGAAGCTTTCTTT,CASSPFRNTEAFF
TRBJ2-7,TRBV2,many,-,TGTGCCAGCAGGTGGGACAACTACGAGCAGTACTTC,CASRWDNYEQYF
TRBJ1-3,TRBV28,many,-,TGTGCCAGCAGCCAAGACTATTCTGGAAACACCATATATTTT,CASSQDYSGNTIYF
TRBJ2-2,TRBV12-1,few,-,TGTGCCAGCAGCCAACGACTAGCCGTCGGGAACACCGGGGAGCTGTTTTTT,CASSQRLAVGNTGELFF
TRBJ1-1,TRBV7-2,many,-,TGTGCCAGCAGCTTAGGACGGTGGGCGGTGAACACTGAAGCTTTCTTT,CASSLGRWAVNTEAFF
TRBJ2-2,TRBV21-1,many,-,TGTGCCAGCAGCGGGTCTCGCGCCGGGGAGCTGTTTTTT,CASSGSRAGELFF
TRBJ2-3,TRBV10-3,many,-,TGTGCCATCCAGGCACACACAGATACGCAGTATTTT,CAIQAHTDTQYF
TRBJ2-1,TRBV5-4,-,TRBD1,TGTGCCAGCAGCTTGGCCAGGGGACAGGGGGACAATGAGCAGTTCTTC,CASSLARGQGDNEQFF
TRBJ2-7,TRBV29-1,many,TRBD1,TGCAGCGTCCGGACAGGGGATTCCGAGCAGTACTTC,CSVRTGDSEQYF
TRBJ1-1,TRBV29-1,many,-,TGCAGCGTTGAAGTGAGGTCCTTTCTCACTGAAGCTTTCTTT,CSVEVRSFLTEAFF
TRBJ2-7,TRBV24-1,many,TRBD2,TGTGCCACCAGTGATGCGGGACTAGCTTTTTACGAGCAGTACTTC,CATSDAGLAFYEQYF
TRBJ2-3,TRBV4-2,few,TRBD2,TGTGCCAGCAGCCCTATGCTATCCGGGGGGGCGGCGGATACGCAGTATTTT,CASSPMLSGGAADTQYF
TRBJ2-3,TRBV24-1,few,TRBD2,TGTGCCACCAGTGATCCGACTAGCGGGAAGTGGGATACGCAGTATTTT,CATSDPTSGKWDTQYF
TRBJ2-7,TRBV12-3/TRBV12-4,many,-,TGTGCCAGCAGGAGGACACAATCATCCTACGAGCAGTACTTC,CASRRTQSSYEQYF
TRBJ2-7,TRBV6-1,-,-,TGTGCCAGCAGCCTGGGACACGGTTCCAACGAGCAGTACTTC,CASSLGHGSNEQYF
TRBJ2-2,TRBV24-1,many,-,TGTGCCACCGAGGGGTTGGCCGGGGAGCTGTTTTTT,CATEGLAGELFF
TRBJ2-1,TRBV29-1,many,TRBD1,TGCAGCGTTGAAATCGCGGACAGGCTGTACAATGAGCAGTTCTTC,CSVEIADRLYNEQFF
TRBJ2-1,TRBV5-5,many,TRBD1,TGTGCCAGCAGCTCACAGGGGTGGAGATACAATGAGCAGTTCTTC,CASSSQGWRYNEQFF
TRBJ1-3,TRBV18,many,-,TGTGCCAGCTCGCCCTCCGGGACAAAGCACGGAAACACCATATATTTT,CASSPSGTKHGNTIYF
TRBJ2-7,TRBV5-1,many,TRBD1,TGCGCCAGCAGCTGGGACAGGGGGCTAGAGGAGCAGTACTTC,CASSWDRGLEEQYF
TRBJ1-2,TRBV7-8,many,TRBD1,TGTGCCAGCAGCCCCCGGACAGGGAAGAACTATGGCTACACCTTC,CASSPRTGKNYGYTF
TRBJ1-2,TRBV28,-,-,TGTGCCAGCACCCAGCATTTCATGGGAGACTATGGCTACACCTTC,CASTQHFMGDYGYTF
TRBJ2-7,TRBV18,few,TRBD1,TGTGCCAGCTCACTCGGGACAGGGCGCTCCTACGAGCAGTACTTC,CASSLGTGRSYEQYF
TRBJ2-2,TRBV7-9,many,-,TGTGCCAGCAGCTTAGCGTCGGGGATCGGGGAGCTGTTTTTT,CASSLASGIGELFF
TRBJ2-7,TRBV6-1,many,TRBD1,TGTGCCAGCAGTCTTACCGCACAGGGGGCCCGAGGGGGCGAGCAGTACTTC,CASSLTAQGARGGEQYF
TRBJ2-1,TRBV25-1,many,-,TGTGCCAGCAGTGAAAGCCCCAATGAGCAGTTCTTC,CASSESPNEQFF
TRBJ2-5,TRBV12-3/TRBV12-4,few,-,TGTGCCAGCAGTTTGTTTTTAGAGGAGGGAGAGACCCAGTACTTC,CASSLFLEEGETQYF